This T cell receptor beta chain is from a study of T cells in Graves' hyperthyroidism and ophthalmopathy. TCR beta CDR3 regions were amplified from RNA. The TCR CDR3 first-round RT-PCR relied on the HTBI primer set. Using its own MiXCR run on the multiplex PCR reads, TCRdb lists one record per CDR3 protein. Of some 800,000 distinct CDR3 sequences in the sample, roughly 40% were seen once. CDR1 is SEHNR and CDR2 is FQNEAQ in the germline V gene (reference sequence). The germline V and J ends were trimmed by 2 bases and 2 bases, with 9 bases remaining between them. The CDR3 extends over 14 amino acids. This TCR was recovered from a man between 18 and 29 years old with Graves' hyperthyroidism. This chain connects TRBV7-9 to TRBJ2-5, with D unresolved. The specimen was blood. This chain's CDR3 is CASSLKIGQETQYF. CDR3 in DNA: TGTGCCAGCAGCTTAAAGATTGGTCAAGAGACCCAGTACTTC.